This T cell receptor beta chain was identified in a study of cytomegalovirus exposure and HLA in healthy donors. Points from the study as a whole: Later, an analysis found that TCR clusters from the first cohort tended to co-occur in the roughly 130 validation repertoires. Reports described diagnosis of cytomegalovirus status by the classifier as highly specific and sensitive.

Some clones are missing from TCRdb's copy, which holds only in-frame ones; the method was immunoSEQ multiplex PCR. The sample contains roughly 230,000 clones, about 92% of which appear only once. CDR3 length: 14 amino acids. V was trimmed by 0 bases and J by 2 bases, leaving 8 bases between them. Germline V gene data show CDR1 as SGHRS and CDR2 as YFSETQ. To note about this clone: The target antigen is unknown.

Among the 120 subjects of the validation cohort, separate from the roughly 700-subject first cohort, were the donors. Sequencing was performed on PBMCs. V and J are TRBV5-1 and TRBJ1-2; a possible D gene is TRBD1 (5 bases). The source is a woman in her twenties or thirties in good health and CMV-seronegative. The DNA for the CDR3 is TGCGCCAGCAGCTTGGGAGGGGCAAACTATGGCTACACCTTC. It yields the protein CASSLGGANYGYTF.